The 28 T cell receptor beta chains listed next were all sequenced from one sample in a study of neurological immune-mediated disorders. TCRdb ran MiXCR on the 5' RACE reads and lists one entry per CDR3 protein. The sample gives about 50,000 distinct CDR3 sequences, less than 5% of which show up once; approximately 2.9% is in the top ten. The specimen sequenced was PBMCs. The origin of the receptors is a man aged 45-65 years with multiple sclerosis.

This clonotype was recorded at least ten times. The genes are TRBV6-5 and TRBJ1-2; possibly TRBD1 for D (5 bases). Germline loops: CDR1 MNHEY, CDR2 SVGAGI. There are 15 residues in the CDR3. Trimming shortened V by 10 bases and J by 4 bases, and 22 bases separated the two germline ends. CDR3 in DNA: TGTGCCACCGGGGCGCAGTTCGATATCATCTATGGCTACACCTTC. This codes for CATGAQFDIIYGYTF.

This chain uses TRBV20-1 with TRBJ1-6, with TRBD1 matching over 8 bases. Germline CDR1 and CDR2: DFQATT and SNEGSKA (reference sequence). The V and J ends lost 4 bases and 7 bases, in that order; junction bases with no gene match: 15. This CDR3 region has 17 residues. The CDR3 here is CSAKSGTGIWGNSPLHF. CDR3 coding DNA: TGCAGTGCTAAAAGCGGGACAGGCATTTGGGGGAATTCACCCCTCCACTTT.

This clonotype appeared a few times. Here the CDR3 omits its conserved ending phenylalanine or tryptophan, so a read error is the likely source. It is unclear where the CDR3 begins or ends on the DNA, so no DNA is shown, and the CDR3 is as TCRdb lists it. This chain connects TRBV12-2 to TRBJ2-3; the DNA was not used to check the table's D call, TRBD1. TRBV12-2 is termed a pseudogene. The length of the CDR3 is 8 amino acids, counting both ends. The CDR3 loop reads CASRLLEG.

This clonotype was recorded many times. The gene calls are TRBV27 and TRBJ2-7; TRBD1 is a possible D gene (5 bases). The V end lost 4 bases, the J end lost 4 bases, and 11 bases lay between the germline ends. This CDR3 comprises 13 residues. Looked up from germline, CDR1 is MNHEY and CDR2 is SMNVEV (reference sequence). The chain's CDR3 is CASSSPQGYEQYF. The CDR3, as DNA: TGTGCCAGCAGTTCCCCCCAGGGTTACGAGCAGTACTTC.

At least ten counts were recorded for this clonotype. This sequence may be a read error, since a much larger clone differs from it by one base. V gene TRBV10-2 combines with J gene TRBJ2-7; TRBD2 is a possible D gene (5 bases). The germline V gene encodes CDR1 WSHSY and CDR2 SAAADI. The CDR3 consists of 15 residues. Between the trimmed V and J ends, which lost 3 bases and 2 bases, there was a span of 14 bases. The DNA for the CDR3 is TGCGCCAGCAGTGACCACCGGGAAGGACCCTACGAGCAGTACTTC. Translating gives CASSDHREGPYEQYF.

This clonotype was seen a handful of times. J is TRBJ2-3 and V is TRBV4-1, with D unclear. Germline V gives CDR1 MGHRA, CDR2 YSYEKL. There are 13 residues in the CDR3. Trimming cost V 1 base and J 2 bases, with 4 bases left between them. CDR3 protein: CASSQAPTDTQYF. For the CDR3, the DNA is TGCGCCAGCAGCCAAGCTCCCACAGATACGCAGTATTTT.

This clonotype occurred many times. The V call is TRBV3-1, the J call TRBJ2-3; D is uncertain. V was pared by 6 bases and J by 2 bases, with 6 bases between. From germline, CDR1 is LGHDT and CDR2 YNNKEL (reference sequence). The CDR3 loop spans 12 amino acids. The CDR3 nucleotides read TGTGCCAGCAGATCCTACACAGATACGCAGTATTTT. This gives the protein CASRSYTDTQYF.

The sample holds many counts of this clonotype. V is TRBV12-3 or TRBV12-4 and J is TRBJ2-4; TRBD1 might be the D (6 bases). This CDR3 is built from 13 residues. The V gene lost 1 base and the J gene lost 6 bases, with 7 bases spanning the gap. The CDR3 coding sequence is TGTGCCAGCAGTTTAGGGACAGTAAACATTCAGTACTTC. Protein: CASSLGTVNIQYF.

This clonotype was seen more than once but under ten times. The J gene is TRBJ1-4, the V gene TRBV20-1, with D possibly TRBD1 on 5 matching bases. CDR3 size: 16 residues. V lost 1 base to trimming and J lost 0 bases, with 12 bases between them. Per germline, CDR1 DFQATT and CDR2 SNEGSKA (reference sequence). The CDR3 is CSARGLGHTTNEKLFF. The DNA for the CDR3 is TGCAGTGCTAGAGGCCTCGGACACACAACTAATGAAAAACTGTTTTTT.

As for this clonotype: No conserved phenylalanine or tryptophan ends this CDR3, so it is likely a read error. The V and J genes are TRBV5-6 and TRBJ2-1; 8 bases are shared with TRBD1. The germline CDR1 and CDR2 sequences are SGHDT and YYEEEE. CDR3 length equals 16 residues. CDR3: CASSLTTGAGYDEQFN. The CDR3 DNA reads TGTGCCAGCAGCTTAACGACAGGGGCAGGCTACGATGAGCAGTTCAAC.

This clonotype was detected ten times or more. The chain carries TRBV21-1 and TRBJ2-7; the table gives TRBD1 as D, unverified against the DNA. TRBV21-1 is designated a pseudogene. The CDR3 length is 15 residues. This CDR3 reads CASSTTGQGNYEQYF. CDR3 DNA sequence: TGTGCCAGCAGCACCACGGGACAGGGGAACTACGAGCAGTACTTC.

This clonotype was detected many times. The V call is TRBV5-6, the J call TRBJ2-5; tentatively, D is TRBD2 (6 bases). With 6 bases removed from V and 2 bases from J, the gap between germline ends came to 11 bases. The germline V gene encodes CDR1 SGHDT and CDR2 YYEEEE. The CDR3 is made up of 13 amino acids. CDR3 bases: TGTGCCAGCATCCCCCGGGGGCAAGAGACCCAGTACTTC. Its translation is CASIPRGQETQYF.

This clonotype was observed a handful of times. Possible read error: a much larger clone is one base away. The rearrangement links TRBV28 to TRBJ2-7, with unresolved D. Germline CDR1 is MDHEN and CDR2 is SYDVKM. V gave up 3 bases and J gave up 4 bases, with 7 bases separating them. The CDR3 sequence is 12 residues long. The CDR3 protein is CASSFQEYEQYF. CDR3 nucleotide sequence: TGTGCCAGCAGTTTCCAGGAATACGAGCAGTACTTC.

This clonotype was recorded many times. The V call is TRBV28, the J call TRBJ1-5; D is perhaps TRBD1 (6 bases). From germline, CDR1 is MDHEN and CDR2 SYDVKM. Trimming removed 2 bases at V and 5 bases at J, with 13 bases between. There are 15 residues in the CDR3. CDR3 residues: CASSLATGTYQPQHF. CDR3 nucleotides: TGTGCCAGCAGTTTAGCCACAGGGACCTATCAGCCCCAGCATTTT.

This clonotype came up a few times. The chain joins TRBV6-5 to TRBJ2-5; 9 nucleotides align to TRBD2. The CDR3 runs 16 residues. Trimming took 5 bases from V and 7 from J; bases not matched to a gene: 14. Germline-derived CDR1 and CDR2 are MNHEY and SVGAGI. The CDR3 sequence: CASSRGTSQKWGTQYF. The CDR3 nucleotides read TGTGCCAGCAGTCGTGGGACTAGCCAAAAATGGGGGACCCAGTACTTC.

This clonotype was detected ten times or more. The chain couples TRBV29-1 to TRBJ2-1; D is possibly TRBD1 or TRBD2 (6 bases each). V gave up 6 bases and J gave up 9 bases, with 9 bases separating them. Per germline, CDR1 SQVTM and CDR2 ANQGSEA. CDR3 length: 10 amino acids. The CDR3 nucleotides are TGCAGCGTGGGGGGCGGTGAGCAGTTCTTC. Amino acids: CSVGGGEQFF.

This clonotype was recorded many times. The chain joins TRBV7-9 to TRBJ2-1; 11 bases line up with TRBD2. V trimming: 5 bases; J trimming: 13 bases; junction bases outside the gene matches: 10. This CDR3 contains 14 residues. Germline V gene sequence: CDR1 SEHNR, CDR2 FQNEAQ (reference sequence). The CDR3 DNA reads as TGTGCCAGCAGCCAGGAGGCACTAGCGGGGGACCAGTTCTTC. It yields the protein CASSQEALAGDQFF.

V usage is TRBV10-1 and J usage is TRBJ2-1; D may be TRBD2 (5 bases). CDR1 is WNHNN, CDR2 SYGVQD, per germline (reference sequence). V lost 3 bases and J 7 bases, leaving 13 bases between the germline ends. The CDR3 has 14 amino acids. The CDR3 coding sequence is TGCGCCAGCAGTGAATCGGGGATTACGAATGAGCAGTTCTTC. This codes for CASSESGITNEQFF.

This clonotype was detected many times. This chain links TRBV7-9 with TRBJ1-6; 9 bases line up with TRBD1. This CDR3 contains 15 residues. Germline CDR1 SEHNR, CDR2 FQNEAQ (reference sequence). The trim removed 8 bases at V and 7 bases at J, leaving 9 bases unmatched. This chain's CDR3 is CASAGTGFRNSPLHF. The CDR3 nucleotides are TGTGCCAGCGCCGGGACAGGGTTTCGGAATTCACCCCTCCACTTT. Full variable domain (remainder filled in from reference TRBV7-9 and TRBJ1-6): DTGVSQNPRHKITKRGQNVTFRCDPISEHNRLYWYRQTLGQGPEFLTYFQNEAQLEKSRLLSDRFSAERPKGSFSTLEIQRTEQGDSAMYLCASAGTGFRNSPLHFGNGTRLTVT.

This clonotype was counted many times. The CDR3 sequence: CASSLDRGEQFF. The CDR3 nucleotides are TGCGCCAGCAGCCTGGACAGGGGTGAGCAGTTCTTC. This chain uses TRBV5-1 with TRBJ2-1; 9 nucleotides agree with TRBD1. Germline V gives CDR1 SGHRS, CDR2 YFSETQ. The CDR3 has 12 residues. Trimming took 4 bases from V and 9 from J; bases not matched to a gene: 2.

Concerning this clonotype itself: A much larger clone lies a single base off, so this may be a read error. This rearrangement joins TRBV20-1 to TRBJ2-2; D could derive from TRBD1 or TRBD2 (5 bases each). This CDR3 spans 12 amino acids. Per germline, CDR1 DFQATT and CDR2 SNEGSKA (reference sequence). The CDR3 DNA sequence: TGCAGTGCCCTCCAGGGATCCGGGGAGCTGGTTTTT. The encoded protein is CSALQGSGELVF.

Ten or more counts support this clonotype. V usage is TRBV12-5 and J usage is TRBJ2-7; unclear D gene. The CDR3 spans 12 residues. The V gene's germline CDR1 is LGHNT and CDR2 FRNRAP. With 7 bases removed from V and 4 bases from J, the gap between germline ends came to 11 bases. CDR3 region: CASASSPYEQYF. DNA of the CDR3: TGTGCTAGTGCCTCCAGCCCTTACGAGCAGTACTTC.

V usage is TRBV10-3 and J usage is TRBJ2-1, with 13 positions matching TRBD2. Germline loops: CDR1 ENHRY, CDR2 SYGVKD. This CDR3 is built from 19 residues. V dropped 10 bases and J dropped 7; count of bases not matched to a gene: 22. CDR3 sequence (DNA): TGTGCCACCCAGGCGGGGGGCCTGACTAGCGGGAGGAGTTTAAATGAGCAGTTCTTC. It encodes CATQAGGLTSGRSLNEQFF.

As to this clonotype: This may come from a read error, since a much larger clone is one base off. The chain is built from TRBV20-1 and TRBJ2-3; 10 bases match TRBD1. The germline V gene encodes CDR1 DFQATT and CDR2 SNEGSKA (reference sequence). This CDR3 has 14 residues. After removal of 5 bases from V and 2 bases from J, the junction contained 4 bases not matched to a gene. CDR3 sequence: CSAPDRGTTDTQYF. In DNA, the CDR3 is TGCAGTGCTCCGGACAGGGGGACCACAGATACGCAGTATTTT.

In this sample, this clonotype turned up many times. The chain employs TRBV2 and TRBJ1-6; D is unresolved. This CDR3 has 18 residues. The ends were cut back, 6 bases at V and 0 bases at J, with 18 bases in the middle. Germline CDR1 reads SNHLY; CDR2 reads FYNNEI. This CDR3 reads CASSSPRTKSSYNSPLHF. The CDR3 region has the DNA TGTGCCAGCAGCTCACCACGGACCAAAAGCTCCTATAATTCACCCCTCCACTTT.

This clonotype has a count of ten or more. The J gene is TRBJ1-6, the V gene TRBV7-9; possibly TRBD1 for D (5 bases). The CDR3 runs 14 residues. Germline assignment: CDR1 SEHNR and CDR2 FQNEAQ (reference sequence). Deletions cut 6 bases from V and 10 bases from J, with 16 bases between. In DNA form, the CDR3 reads TGTGCCAGCAGTCTAGGGATGGGGCACTCACCCCTCCACTTT. Amino acids: CASSLGMGHSPLHF.

This clonotype was recorded at least ten times. The J gene is TRBJ2-7, the V gene TRBV28; D gene ambiguous. The V gene lost 6 bases and the J gene lost 6 bases, with 9 bases spanning the gap. CDR1 and CDR2 from the germline V gene are MDHEN and SYDVKM. The length of the CDR3 is 11 residues. The CDR3, as DNA: TGTGCCAGCAGGCGTTCTCGCGAGCAGTACTTC. Translation: CASRRSREQYF.

This clonotype occurred a few times. This chain connects TRBV27 to TRBJ2-2; D call uncertain. The length of the CDR3 is 12 residues. V dropped 3 bases and J dropped 5 bases, with 4 bases sitting between them. Germline CDR1 MNHEY, CDR2 SMNVEV (reference sequence). CDR3 sequence: CASSFGTGELFF. The CDR3 DNA reads TGTGCCAGCAGTTTCGGGACCGGGGAGCTGTTTTTT.